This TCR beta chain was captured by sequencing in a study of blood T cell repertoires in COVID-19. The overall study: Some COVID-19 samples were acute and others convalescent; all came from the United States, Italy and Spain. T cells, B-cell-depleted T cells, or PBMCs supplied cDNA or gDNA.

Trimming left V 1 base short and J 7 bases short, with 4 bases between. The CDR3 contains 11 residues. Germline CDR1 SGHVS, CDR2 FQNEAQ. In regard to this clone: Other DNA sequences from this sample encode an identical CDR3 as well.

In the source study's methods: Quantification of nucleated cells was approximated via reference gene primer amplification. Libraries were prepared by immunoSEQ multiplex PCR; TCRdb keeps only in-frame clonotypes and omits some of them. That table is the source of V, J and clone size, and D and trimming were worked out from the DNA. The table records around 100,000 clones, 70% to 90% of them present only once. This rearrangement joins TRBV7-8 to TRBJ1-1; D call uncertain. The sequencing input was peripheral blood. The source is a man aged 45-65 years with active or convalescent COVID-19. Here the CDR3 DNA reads TGTGCCAGCAGCTTAGGCGGTGAAGCTTTCTTT. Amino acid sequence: CASSLGGEAFF.